Listed below are T cell receptor beta chains from one sample, sequenced in a study of CD8 T cells in ankylosing spondylitis. TCRdb reprocessed the 5' RACE reads with MiXCR, giving one entry per CDR3 protein. The profile shows around 390,000 distinct CDR3 sequences, around 20% of them singletons. Sequencing was performed on blood, either unsorted or a sorted T cell fraction (not recorded which). These receptors originate from a male donor with ankylosing spondylitis. CDR3s include the opening cysteine and the closing phenylalanine or tryptophan. The order of the fields is D gene, clone size, J gene, V gene, CDR3 DNA, CDR3 protein. The D gene is left open where the match is weak. Rows may omit the clone size; those that give it use once, few, many or a size class.

NA few TRBJ2-7 TRBV28 TGTGCCAGCAGTTTAGCCGGGTCCCAGCCCTACGAGCAGTACTTC CASSLAGSQPYEQYF
TRBD2 NA TRBJ2-1 TRBV7-2 TGTGCCAGCAGCTCTGGGTCTAGCGGGAACAATGAGCAGTTCTTC CASSSGSSGNNEQFF
NA NA TRBJ1-6 TRBV20-1 TGCAGTGCTAGGCCCTCGGGGAGGATTTCACCCCTCCACTTT CSARPSGRISPLHF
NA few TRBJ2-5 TRBV20-1 TGCAGTGCTAGTGGCAGCCACCAAGAGACCCAGTACTTC CSASGSHQETQYF
TRBD1 many TRBJ2-2 TRBV5-1 TGCGCCAGCAGCTGGACAGGGGGCCTTTTCGGGGAGCTGTTTTTT CASSWTGGLFGELFF
NA few TRBJ1-2 TRBV5-1 TGCGCCAGCAGCCCGGAGTGGGGAGGCGGCTACACCTTC CASSPEWGGGYTF
NA few TRBJ2-1 TRBV5-1 TGCGCCAGCAGCTTGGAAGAGGCCACCTACAATGAGCAGTTCTTC CASSLEEATYNEQFF
NA NA TRBJ2-1 TRBV12-3/TRBV12-4 TGTGCCAGCATCCCCGACCTGGGCAATGAGCAGTTCTTC CASIPDLGNEQFF
TRBD1 NA TRBJ2-2 TRBV7-8 TGTGCCAGCAGCTTTGCGGGACAGGGGGGCTTGGGGACCGGGGAGCTGTTTTTT CASSFAGQGGLGTGELFF
NA NA TRBJ1-2 TRBV5-5 TGTGCCAGCAGCTTGGTGCGGGAAGGTAACTATGGCTACACCTTC CASSLVREGNYGYTF
NA many TRBJ2-7 TRBV20-1 TGCAGTGCCGCACGAGCGGAGAGCTCCTACGAGCAGTACTTC CSAARAESSYEQYF